The 24 T cell receptor beta chains below all came from one sample that was sequenced in a study of blood T cell repertoires in COVID-19. Profiled with immunoSEQ multiplex PCR; TCRdb holds only in-frame clones, not every one. The sample yields tens of thousands of clones, less than 85% seen once. Source material: peripheral blood. The receptors were gathered from a man between 70 and 80 years old with active or convalescent COVID-19.

The V call is TRBV14, the J call TRBJ2-2, with unresolved D. Germline V CDR1 and CDR2: SGHDN, FVKESK. The CDR3 is 14 residues long. Trimming left V 4 bases short and J 0 bases short, with 6 bases between. The CDR3 here is CASSPTTNTGELFF. CDR3 DNA: TGTGCCAGCAGCCCGACAACGAACACCGGGGAGCTGTTTTTT.

V and J are TRBV9 and TRBJ1-3; D call uncertain. The CDR3 contains 14 residues. The V end was cut by 2 bases, the J end by 2 bases, with 8 bases between. Germline assignment: CDR1 SGDLS and CDR2 YYNGEE. The CDR3: CASSVQATGNTIYF. The CDR3 region has the DNA TGTGCCAGCAGCGTGCAGGCAACTGGAAACACCATATATTTT.

The rearrangement uses TRBV28 and TRBJ2-7; D may be TRBD1 (5 bases). The V gene lost 7 bases and the J gene lost 5 bases, with 6 bases spanning the gap. Germline lookup yields CDR1 MDHEN and CDR2 SYDVKM. This CDR3 has 10 residues. CDR3 coding DNA: TGTGCCAGCATCAGGGACGAGCAGTACTTC. This sequence encodes CASIRDEQYF. Full variable domain (outside the CDR3, taken from reference TRBV28 and TRBJ2-7): DVKVTQSSRYLVKRTGEKVFLECVQDMDHENMFWYRQDPGLGLRLIYFSYDVKMKEKGDIPEGYSVSREKKERFSLILESASTNQTSMYLCASIRDEQYFGPGTRLTVT.

The chain combines TRBV29-1 with TRBJ2-2; D not certain. CDR1 and CDR2 (germline): SQVTM, ANQGSEA. Trimming removed 6 bases at V and 4 bases at J, with 9 bases between. This CDR3 is built from 12 residues. CDR3 sequence (DNA): TGCAGCGTACCGACTTTCACCGGGGAGCTGTTTTTT. This translates into CSVPTFTGELFF.

The chain links TRBV6-5 to TRBJ1-6; D is unresolved. The CDR3 length is 15 residues. Germline V gene sequence: CDR1 MNHEY, CDR2 SVGAGI. Deletions cut 0 bases from V and 8 bases from J, with 11 bases between. CDR3: CASSYSLPGDSPLHF. The CDR3 bases are TGTGCCAGCAGTTACTCCCTACCCGGGGATTCACCCCTCCACTTT.

The V call is TRBV2, the J call TRBJ1-5; 7 bases are shared with TRBD1. This CDR3 has 16 amino acids. V lost 3 bases, J lost 2 bases, and 7 bases stayed unmatched. The germline V gene has CDR1 SNHLY and CDR2 FYNNEI. In DNA form, the CDR3 reads TGTGCCAGCAGTGAGCAGACAGGGTTTCGCAATCAGCCCCAGCATTTT. Protein: CASSEQTGFRNQPQHF.

The chain carries TRBV29-1 and TRBJ1-4, with D perhaps matching TRBD1 (6 bases). The CDR3 is made up of 13 amino acids. Germline V gene sequence: CDR1 SQVTM, CDR2 ANQGSEA. Trimming left V 4 bases short and J 6 bases short, with 12 bases between. CDR3 nucleotide sequence: TGCAGCGTTGCGCCACAGGGCTATGAAAAACTGTTTTTT. As protein: CSVAPQGYEKLFF.

The sample holds a few counts of this clone. The V and J genes are TRBV7-9 and TRBJ2-6, with TRBD1 as a possible D gene (6 bases). The CDR3 totals 16 residues. CDR1 and CDR2 (germline): SEHNR, FQNEAQ (reference sequence). Trimming shortened V by 5 bases and J by 3 bases, and 14 bases separated the two germline ends. The CDR3 DNA follows: TGTGCCAGCAGCAACCAACAGGGTTATGGGGCCAACGTCCTGACTTTC. Translated: CASSNQQGYGANVLTF.

This chain uses TRBV6-2 or TRBV6-3 with TRBJ2-7; 11 bases match TRBD2. J lost 1 base, V lost 0 bases, and 11 bases had no gene match. CDR1 is MNHEY, CDR2 SVGEGT, per germline. This CDR3 is built from 19 residues. The CDR3 DNA reads TGTGCCAGCAGTTACTCGACTGCTAGCGGGGGGAGTAATTCCTACGAGCAGTACTTC. Protein product: CASSYSTASGGSNSYEQYF.

The chain has TRBV6-5 and TRBJ1-2; D is unclear. Looked up from germline, CDR1 is MNHEY and CDR2 is SVGAGI. The CDR3 extends over 15 amino acids. Trimming cost V 8 bases and J 5 bases, with 21 bases left between them. The CDR3 reads CASQSSRTVRYGYTF. In nucleotides, the CDR3 is TGTGCCAGCCAATCCTCGAGGACTGTTCGGTATGGCTACACCTTC.

This clone was detected many times. This sequence joins TRBV7-9 and TRBJ2-5; no reliable D call. Between the trimmed V and J ends, which lost 0 bases and 1 base, there was a span of 9 bases. Germline V gives CDR1 SEHNR, CDR2 FQNEAQ (reference sequence). The CDR3 loop spans 15 amino acids. CDR3 DNA: TGTGCCAGCAGCTTAGCCAATTACTTCCAAGAGACCCAGTACTTC. This gives the protein CASSLANYFQETQYF. The full variable domain, with the rest looked up from reference TRBV7-9 and TRBJ2-5, is DTGVSQNPRHKITKRGQNVTFRCDPISEHNRLYWYRQTLGQGPEFLTYFQNEAQLEKSRLLSDRFSAERPKGSFSTLEIQRTEQGDSAMYLCASSLANYFQETQYFGPGTRLLVL.

This sequence joins TRBV11-2 and TRBJ1-1; the match to TRBD1 covers 7 bases. The ends lost 4 bases at V and 5 bases at J; junction bases unmatched: 7. The germline V gene encodes CDR1 SGHAT and CDR2 FQNNGV. CDR3 length: 14 residues. The CDR3 here is CASSSWTGETEAFF. CDR3 in DNA: TGTGCCAGCAGCTCCTGGACAGGTGAGACTGAAGCTTTCTTT.

The chain has TRBV5-1 and TRBJ2-7; perhaps TRBD2 as D (6 bases). Trimming removed 8 bases at V and 3 bases at J, with 18 bases between. This CDR3 has 14 amino acids. Germline V lookup: CDR1 SGHRS, CDR2 YFSETQ. DNA for the CDR3: TGCGCCAGGACCCACACGGAGGGTCACTACGAGCAGTACTTC. Translation: CARTHTEGHYEQYF.

The genes are TRBV15 and TRBJ2-5; D is perhaps TRBD2 (6 bases). Germline lookup yields CDR1 LNHNV and CDR2 YYDKDF (reference sequence). This CDR3 is 15 amino acids long. Deletions cut 5 bases from V and 2 bases from J, with 15 bases between. The CDR3: CATSALGGRQETQYF. For the CDR3, the DNA is TGTGCCACCAGCGCCCTTGGAGGGCGGCAAGAGACCCAGTACTTC.

This clone was seen at least ten times. The chain combines TRBV7-9 with TRBJ1-5; weak D call: TRBD1 (6 bases). V was cut by 2 bases and J by 8 bases, with 10 bases left in between. Per the germline V gene, CDR1 is SEHNR and CDR2 is FQNEAQ (reference sequence). The CDR3 is 13 amino acids. The CDR3 nucleotides are TGTGCCAGCAGCTTAATGGGGGCGGAGCCCCAGCATTTT. Its translation is CASSLMGAEPQHF. Combining the CDR3 with reference TRBV7-9 and TRBJ1-5 gives the whole variable domain DTGVSQNPRHKITKRGQNVTFRCDPISEHNRLYWYRQTLGQGPEFLTYFQNEAQLEKSRLLSDRFSAERPKGSFSTLEIQRTEQGDSAMYLCASSLMGAEPQHFGDGTRLSIL.

The chain is built from TRBV15 and TRBJ2-3; TRBD2 might be the D (6 bases). The germline gives CDR1 LNHNV, CDR2 YYDKDF (reference sequence). The CDR3 is 16 residues long. V lost 3 bases and J 4 bases, leaving 17 bases between the germline ends. CDR3 in DNA: TGTGCCACCAGCAGGGGACTGGACGGGGTATCAGATACGCAGTATTTT. Amino acids: CATSRGLDGVSDTQYF.

This clone was found a few times. V gene TRBV3-1 (or the pseudogene TRBV3-2) combines with J gene TRBJ2-5, with 11 nucleotides matching TRBD1. The CDR3 runs to 17 residues. Looked up from germline, CDR1 is LGHDT and CDR2 is YNNKEL (reference sequence). Trimming removed 5 bases from V and 5 bases from J; junction bases left unmatched: 13. CDR3 sequence (DNA): TGTGCCAGCAGCGGTGCGCTCGGGACAGGGGGATGGGAGACCCAGTACTTC. It yields the protein CASSGALGTGGWETQYF.

The V call is TRBV14, the J call TRBJ1-3; D remains ambiguous. The CDR3 length is 14 residues. The germline V gene encodes CDR1 SGHDN and CDR2 FVKESK. V lost 4 bases, J lost 0 bases, and 7 bases lay in between. The DNA for the CDR3 is TGTGCCAGCAGCCTTCAAGCCTCTGGAAACACCATATATTTT. Translating it yields CASSLQASGNTIYF.

V gene TRBV18 combines with J gene TRBJ1-6, with D unresolved. Germline CDR1 and CDR2: KGHSH and LQKENI. The CDR3 covers 12 residues. V lost 4 bases and J 8 bases, leaving 6 bases between the germline ends. The CDR3 region is CASSHEDSPLHF. CDR3 coding DNA: TGTGCCAGCTCACATGAGGATTCACCCCTCCACTTT.

J is TRBJ1-4 and V is TRBV18, with TRBD1 matching 7 bases. This CDR3 contains 15 residues. Germline V lookup: CDR1 KGHSH, CDR2 LQKENI. V lost 6 bases and J lost 5; bases outside the gene matches: 9. The CDR3 DNA reads TGTGCCAGCTCCCTTTATGGGACAGCAAATGAAAAACTGTTTTTT. It yields the protein CASSLYGTANEKLFF.

V and J are TRBV2 and TRBJ1-2; possibly TRBD1 for D (6 bases). CDR1 is SNHLY and CDR2 is FYNNEI in the germline V gene. V gave up 5 bases and J gave up 0 bases, with 13 bases separating them. The CDR3 extends over 15 amino acids. The CDR3 nucleotides are TGTGCCAGCAGTTTACAGGGCGCCTCTAACTATGGCTACACCTTC. Encoded protein: CASSLQGASNYGYTF.

The V and J genes are TRBV11-2 and TRBJ1-1; 9 nucleotides line up with TRBD1. Per the germline V gene, CDR1 is SGHAT and CDR2 is FQNNGV. V shed 1 base and J 5 bases; nucleotides not matched to a gene: 2. This CDR3 has 14 amino acids. This CDR3 is CASSLGDRVTEAFF. The CDR3 DNA reads TGTGCCAGCAGCTTAGGGGACAGGGTTACTGAAGCTTTCTTT.

This clone showed up just a few times. The genes are TRBV19 and TRBJ1-2, with D perhaps matching TRBD1 (6 bases). V dropped 6 bases and J dropped 7 bases, with 18 bases sitting between them. CDR1 is LNHDA, CDR2 SQIVND, per germline (reference sequence). The length of the CDR3 is 14 residues. The CDR3 spells CASRIKQGWAGYTF. The CDR3 nucleotides are TGTGCCAGTAGGATCAAACAGGGTTGGGCTGGCTACACCTTC.

This clone is a singleton in its sample. The chain is built from TRBV7-3 and TRBJ2-5; TRBD1 agrees at 11 bases. Per germline, CDR1 SGHTA and CDR2 FQGTGA. CDR3 length: 16 residues. J gave up 4 bases and V 1 base, and 5 bases lay outside the gene matches. CDR3 in amino acids: CASSLIGQGALETQYF. CDR3 DNA sequence: TGTGCCAGCAGCTTAATAGGACAGGGGGCTTTAGAGACCCAGTACTTC. The full variable domain, rest sourced from reference TRBV7-3 and TRBJ2-5, is GAGVSQTPSNKVTEKGKYVELRCDPISGHTALYWYRQSLGQGPEFLIYFQGTGAADDSGLPNDRFFAVRPEGSVSTLKIQRTERGDSAVYLCASSLIGQGALETQYFGPGTRLLVL.